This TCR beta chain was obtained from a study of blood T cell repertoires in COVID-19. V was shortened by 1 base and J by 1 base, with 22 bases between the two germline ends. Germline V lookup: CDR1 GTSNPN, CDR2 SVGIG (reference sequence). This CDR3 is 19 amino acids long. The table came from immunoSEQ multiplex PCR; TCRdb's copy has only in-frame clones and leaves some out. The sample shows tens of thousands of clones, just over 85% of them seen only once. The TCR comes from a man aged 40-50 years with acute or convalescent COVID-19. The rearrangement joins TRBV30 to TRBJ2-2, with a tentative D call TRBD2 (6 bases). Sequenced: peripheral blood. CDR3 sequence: CAWSAGAGTGLLNTGELFF. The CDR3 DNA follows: TGTGCCTGGAGTGCAGGCGCCGGTACGGGACTCCTGAACACCGGGGAGCTGTTTTTT.